This T cell receptor (beta chain) was retrieved from a study of shared clonotypes between healthy human individuals. Sequencing used immunoSEQ multiplex PCR; TCRdb keeps in-frame clones, though not all of them. Found here are around 1.1 million clones, around 78% of them singletons; the top ten hold 0.55% to 0.7%. J gave up 8 bases and V 5 bases, and 4 bases lay outside the gene matches. CDR1 MNHEY and CDR2 SMNVEV come from the germline V gene (reference sequence). The CDR3 sequence is 12 residues long. The receptor comes from a man between 18 and 35 years old in good health. Some clones in this sample may be carry-over from other donors' samples. This rearrangement joins TRBV27 to TRBJ1-2; 8 bases agree with TRBD1. The specimen sequenced was memory CD4+ T cells from PBMCs. The sample's subset: CD45RA-negative fraction. In DNA, the CDR3 is TGTGCCAGCAGTGTCGCAGGGGGCGGCTACACCTTC. It specifies CASSVAGGGYTF.